These 27 T cell receptor beta chains were all obtained from the same sample, sequenced in a study of T-cell reconstitution after alpha-beta-depleted transplantation in children. As it was prepared, the TCRbeta library received unique molecular identifiers. TCRdb re-derived calls from the PCR reads in MiXCR, one entry per CDR3 protein. Of 640,000 or so distinct CDR3 sequences in the sample, roughly 17% were seen once. Sequencing used PBMCs from the stem cell graft donor, obtained from the stem cell graft. The source of these receptors is a human donor who donated a stem cell graft to a child with acute myeloid leukemia.

The table lists this clonotype with many counts. This chain joins TRBV6-5 and TRBJ2-6; D is unresolved. The ends were cut back, 0 bases at V and 0 bases at J, with 15 bases in the middle. Germline CDR1 and CDR2: MNHEY and SVGAGI. The CDR3 spans 19 residues. The CDR3 here is CASSYSYENRISGANVLTF. The CDR3 DNA sequence: TGTGCCAGCAGTTACTCGTATGAGAATCGGATCTCTGGGGCCAACGTCCTGACTTTC.

This clonotype appeared many times. The chain carries TRBV29-1 and TRBJ2-2, with D maybe TRBD2 (5 bases). Trimming shortened V by 4 bases and J by 7 bases, and 13 bases separated the two germline ends. CDR3 size: 13 residues. Per germline, CDR1 SQVTM and CDR2 ANQGSEA. DNA for the CDR3: TGCAGCGTTGGGCGGCTAGAGGGCGGGGAGCTGTTTTTT. As protein: CSVGRLEGGELFF.

This clonotype was detected ten times or more. The chain links TRBV20-1 to TRBJ2-3; D is unclear. V lost 0 bases to trimming and J lost 6 bases, with 13 bases between them. CDR3 length: 14 residues. The V gene's germline CDR1 is DFQATT and CDR2 SNEGSKA (reference sequence). In DNA, the CDR3 is TGCAGTGCTAGAGATGATTCCCCCGTTGATACGCAGTATTTT. As protein: CSARDDSPVDTQYF.

This clonotype was seen only a few times. CDR3 region: CASSSFPPPGTGGADTQYF. CDR3 DNA sequence: TGTGCCAGCAGCTCCTTCCCTCCCCCCGGGACAGGGGGCGCAGATACGCAGTATTTT. The chain recombines TRBV7-3 with TRBJ2-3; 12 bases match TRBD1. The CDR3 totals 19 residues. Per the germline V gene, CDR1 is SGHTA and CDR2 is FQGTGA. V lost 4 bases to trimming and J lost 4 bases; unmatched junction nucleotides: 15. Full variable domain (rest looked up from reference TRBV7-3 and TRBJ2-3): GAGVSQTPSNKVTEKGKYVELRCDPISGHTALYWYRQSLGQGPEFLIYFQGTGAADDSGLPNDRFFAVRPEGSVSTLKIQRTERGDSAVYLCASSSFPPPGTGGADTQYFGPGTRLTVL.

There are many counts of this clonotype. V and J are TRBV20-1 and TRBJ1-2; no reliable D call. The CDR3 loop spans 13 amino acids. CDR1 is DFQATT, CDR2 SNEGSKA, per germline (reference sequence). The V end was cut by 6 bases, the J end by 2 bases, with 13 bases between. The CDR3 protein is CSAPPRGNYGYTF. The CDR3 DNA reads as TGCAGTGCCCCCCCCCGGGGAAACTATGGCTACACCTTC.

This clonotype was seen only a few times. V is TRBV7-9 and J is TRBJ1-4; 7 bases fit TRBD1. Germline V gene data show CDR1 as SEHNR and CDR2 as FQNEAQ (reference sequence). The V and J ends lost 5 bases and 8 bases, in that order; junction bases with no gene match: 8. The CDR3 is 14 residues long. The CDR3: CASSTPGQREKLFF. CDR3 in DNA: TGTGCCAGCAGCACCCCGGGACAGAGGGAAAAACTGTTTTTT.

The genes are TRBV6-5 and TRBJ1-5; 8 bases align to TRBD1. The CDR3 is 14 residues long. Trimming removed 2 bases from V and 7 bases from J; junction bases left unmatched: 4. Germline-derived CDR1 and CDR2 are MNHEY and SVGAGI. The CDR3 protein is CASSYSPGGQPQHF. The CDR3 DNA reads as TGTGCCAGCAGTTACAGTCCAGGGGGCCAGCCCCAGCATTTT.

This sequence joins TRBV4-1 and TRBJ2-5, with D possibly TRBD2 on 6 matching bases. The CDR3 contains 13 residues. Germline V gives CDR1 MGHRA, CDR2 YSYEKL. Trimming removed 3 bases from V and 7 bases from J, with 12 bases in between. The CDR3 region is CASSQDLLATQYF. The CDR3 DNA reads TGCGCCAGCAGCCAGGACCTACTAGCGACCCAGTACTTC.

This clonotype was seen ten or more times. The chain carries TRBV20-1 and TRBJ2-5; D is undetermined. CDR1 is DFQATT, CDR2 SNEGSKA, per germline (reference sequence). The CDR3 is 15 amino acids. The V gene lost 5 bases and the J gene lost 0 bases, with 16 bases spanning the gap. CDR3 sequence (DNA): TGCAGTGCTCGGACCAGGACCCCGTACCAAGAGACCCAGTACTTC. Protein product: CSARTRTPYQETQYF.

The chain employs TRBV5-1 and TRBJ2-2; no clear D. V was clipped by 4 bases and J by 0 bases, with 13 bases between them. The CDR3 spans 16 residues. Germline V gene sequence: CDR1 SGHRS, CDR2 YFSETQ. In DNA form, the CDR3 reads TGCGCCAGCAGCCAATCGAACAACGCGAACACCGGGGAGCTGTTTTTT. It yields the protein CASSQSNNANTGELFF.

The chain uses TRBV30 and TRBJ2-1; the D is unclear. Trimming took 1 base from V and 6 from J, leaving 4 bases between them. CDR1 and CDR2 (germline): GTSNPN, SVGIG (reference sequence). This CDR3 has 11 residues. The CDR3 protein is CAWSGVNEQFF. The CDR3 DNA sequence: TGTGCCTGGAGTGGGGTCAATGAGCAGTTCTTC.

The genes are TRBV6-5 and TRBJ2-5; D gene uncertain. The CDR3 covers 13 residues. The V gene's germline CDR1 is MNHEY and CDR2 SVGAGI. The V end lost 10 bases, the J end lost 2 bases, and 14 bases lay between the germline ends. The CDR3 bases are TGTGCCACCGGTTCGGACGGACAAGAGACCCAGTACTTC. This encodes CATGSDGQETQYF.

This clonotype came up a few times. This chain uses TRBV27 with TRBJ2-2; TRBD1 might be the D (5 bases). The germline V gene has CDR1 MNHEY and CDR2 SMNVEV (reference sequence). The CDR3 totals 11 residues. V was pared by 7 bases and J by 9 bases, with 9 bases between. The CDR3 spells CASNLDRELFF. Written as DNA, the CDR3 is TGTGCCAGCAATTTGGACAGGGAGCTGTTTTTT.

This clonotype was counted between two and nine times. The chain couples TRBV12-3 or TRBV12-4 to TRBJ2-1; maybe TRBD2 (6 bases). This CDR3 contains 15 residues. Deletions cut 4 bases from V and 3 bases from J, with 13 bases between. CDR3 sequence: CASSSKGGDYNEQFF. The CDR3 DNA reads as TGTGCCAGCAGTTCTAAAGGCGGGGACTACAATGAGCAGTTCTTC.

This clonotype came up a few times. V is TRBV28 and J is TRBJ2-7; D is possibly TRBD1 or TRBD2 (5 bases each). The V and J ends lost 6 bases and 5 bases respectively, with 11 bases between them. CDR3 size: 12 residues. Germline V gene lookup returns CDR1 MDHEN and CDR2 SYDVKM. The CDR3 coding sequence is TGTGCCAGCAGCCGGTGGGGGAACGAGCAGTACGTC. Amino acids: CASSRWGNEQYV.

This clonotype showed up just a few times. The chain carries TRBV5-1 and TRBJ1-1; TRBD1 might be the D (5 bases). Germline V CDR1 and CDR2: SGHRS, YFSETQ. V was trimmed by 1 base and J by 3 bases, leaving 10 bases between them. The CDR3 is made up of 14 amino acids. The CDR3 DNA reads as TGCGCCAGCAGCTTGCCTGACAGATACACTGAAGCTTTCTTT. It codes for CASSLPDRYTEAFF.

This clonotype was picked up a small number of times. The chain uses TRBV7-7 and TRBJ2-1, with D perhaps being TRBD1 or TRBD2 (5 bases each). Between the trimmed V and J ends, which lost 1 base and 10 bases, there was a span of 14 bases. The CDR3 consists of 14 residues. Germline V lookup: CDR1 SSHAT, CDR2 FNYEAQ (reference sequence). The CDR3 spells CASSLDLGEREQFF. In DNA, the CDR3 is TGTGCCAGCAGCTTAGATTTGGGGGAACGAGAGCAGTTCTTC.

The chain employs TRBV9 and TRBJ2-1; 7 bases map to TRBD1. The V gene end was trimmed by 3 bases and the J gene end by 2 bases; junction bases not matched to a gene: 14. This CDR3 comprises 18 residues. Per the germline V gene, CDR1 is SGDLS and CDR2 is YYNGEE. DNA for the CDR3: TGTGCCAGCAGCGCCTTTGGGTCTCGGGACAGTACCTACAATGAGCAGTTCTTC. Protein sequence: CASSAFGSRDSTYNEQFF.

J is TRBJ2-1 and V is TRBV13; 9 bases agree with TRBD1. V was pared by 4 bases and J by 4 bases, with 8 bases of the junction left unmatched. Germline V gene lookup returns CDR1 PRHDT and CDR2 FYEKMQ (reference sequence). CDR3 length: 16 amino acids. CDR3 bases: TGTGCCAGCAGCTATCGAGGACAGGGGAAATACAATGAGCAGTTCTTC. Translating gives CASSYRGQGKYNEQFF.

V gene TRBV12-3 or TRBV12-4 combines with J gene TRBJ1-4; 8 nucleotides align to TRBD1. Trimming removed 9 bases from V and 5 bases from J; junction bases left unmatched: 5. CDR3 length: 13 amino acids. The CDR3 sequence is CASRTGLNEKLFF. The CDR3 region has the DNA TGTGCCAGTAGGACAGGGTTAAATGAAAAACTGTTTTTT.

The chain uses TRBV6-2 or TRBV6-3 and TRBJ1-5, with 7 bases lining up with TRBD1. CDR1 MNHEY and CDR2 SVGEGT come from the germline V gene. The CDR3 sequence is 16 residues long. V lost 6 bases and J lost 2; bases outside the gene matches: 10. The CDR3 loop reads CASSPDRGLGNQPQHF. In nucleotides, the CDR3 is TGTGCCAGCAGCCCAGATAGGGGGCTCGGCAATCAGCCCCAGCATTTT.

This clonotype was found many times. V and J are TRBV12-3 or TRBV12-4 and TRBJ2-5, with TRBD2 matching 7 bases. V gave up 8 bases and J gave up 1 base; unmatched junction bases: 4. There are 13 residues in the CDR3. The CDR3 is CASGGERQETQYF. Here the CDR3 DNA reads TGTGCCAGCGGGGGGGAGCGCCAAGAGACCCAGTACTTC.

This clonotype showed up many times. This CDR3 reads CSSRTGRAGELFF. DNA of the CDR3: TGCAGCTCCCGGACAGGGAGGGCCGGGGAGCTGTTTTTT. The gene calls are TRBV29-1 and TRBJ2-2; D may be TRBD1 (8 bases). CDR3 length: 13 amino acids. In germline, CDR1 is SQVTM, CDR2 ANQGSEA. V shed 8 bases and J shed 6 bases, with 16 bases lying between them.

This clonotype was seen ten or more times. This rearrangement joins TRBV5-6 to TRBJ2-2, with unresolved D. The CDR3 consists of 12 residues. In germline, CDR1 is SGHDT, CDR2 YYEEEE. The germline V and J ends were trimmed by 0 bases and 8 bases, with 5 bases remaining between them. The CDR3: CASSLASGELFF. CDR3 DNA: TGTGCCAGCAGCTTGGCCTCTGGGGAGCTGTTTTTT.

This clonotype was found a few times. The V and J genes are TRBV27 and TRBJ2-7; D might be TRBD1 or TRBD2, each matching 7 bases. The CDR3 is 14 residues long. Per the germline V gene, CDR1 is MNHEY and CDR2 is SMNVEV (reference sequence). V was shortened by 5 bases and J by 5 bases, with 16 bases between the two germline ends. CDR3 sequence reads: CASSTDREGDEQYF. CDR3 coding DNA: TGTGCCAGCAGTACCGACAGGGAGGGGGACGAGCAGTACTTC.

This clonotype was recorded a few times. The chain joins TRBV10-3 to TRBJ1-2; TRBD1 aligns across 9 bases. Trimming removed 10 bases from V and 6 bases from J; junction bases left unmatched: 12. This CDR3 has 14 amino acids. Looked up from germline, CDR1 is ENHRY and CDR2 is SYGVKD. The CDR3 is CATAVTGGADGYTF. CDR3 bases: TGTGCCACCGCCGTAACAGGGGGCGCGGATGGCTACACCTTC.

This clonotype was seen a few times. The rearrangement joins TRBV4-3 to TRBJ2-7, with D perhaps TRBD1 (6 bases). This CDR3 region has 16 residues. Trimming removed 3 bases from V and 2 bases from J, with 17 bases in between. The germline V gene has CDR1 LGHNA and CDR2 YSLEER. The CDR3 is CASSQGQGHGAYEQYF. DNA of the CDR3: TGCGCCAGCAGCCAGGGTCAGGGGCATGGGGCCTACGAGCAGTACTTC.